The clone carrying this T cell receptor (beta chain) was picked up many times. Alpha and beta constant-region primers primed reverse transcription of about 500 ng RNA. Alpha and beta chain libraries were made separately by chain-specific third strand synthesis with multiplexing indices. Each CDR3 protein gets one entry after TCRdb re-called the 5' RACE reads with MiXCR. The table records nearly 9,500 distinct CDR3 sequences, about 6% of them present only once. This sample was included in a study of HIV-infected patients and healthy controls. All unsorted peripheral T cells were captured because whole blood was used without fractionation. The TCR sequence derives from an adult in good health. The sample comprised blood.

In DNA form, the CDR3 reads TGTGCCAGCAACCACAGGGAAGGGGAGCAGTACTTC. Translation gives CASNHREGEQYF. The chain joins TRBV6-6 to TRBJ2-7; D possibly corresponds to TRBD1 (6 bases). Germline V gene data show CDR1 as MNHNY and CDR2 as SVGAGI (reference sequence). The CDR3 runs to 12 residues. The V end was cut by 7 bases, the J end by 7 bases, with 14 bases between.